This T cell receptor beta chain was sequenced in a study of Graves' ophthalmopathy and Graves' hyperthyroidism. The study, taken as a whole, reports: Discrimination between ophthalmopathy and stable hyperthyroidism by a 13-signature model showed more than 85% sensitivity and almost 83% specificity.

RNA transcripts served as template for amplifying TCR beta CDR3 sequences. HTBI-primed first-round RT-PCR preceded second-round multiplex PCR. TCRdb ran MiXCR on the multiplex PCR reads and lists one entry per CDR3 protein. The sample records a few hundred thousand distinct CDR3 sequences, just over 15% being singletons. As to this clonotype: Its antigen is not identified.

Exclusion covered patients with other autoimmune diseases or uncontrolled infections (as well as pregnancy or lactation). Patients were diagnosed from clinical symptoms, serum thyroxine, TRAb, thyroid ultrasound and orbital computed tomography. Someone took the PBMCs out of approximately 9.2 ml of fresh peripheral blood. Looked up from germline, CDR1 is PRHDT and CDR2 is FYEKMQ (reference sequence). The CDR3 extends over 13 amino acids. V was cut by 3 bases and J by 5 bases, with 5 bases left in between. The specimen was peripheral blood. The receptor was derived from a woman in her late teens or twenties with stable Graves' hyperthyroidism. This chain connects TRBV13 to TRBJ1-6; D not resolved. Here the CDR3 DNA reads TGTGCCAGCAGCTTGGAGCATAATTCACCCCTCCACTTT. Residues: CASSLEHNSPLHF.